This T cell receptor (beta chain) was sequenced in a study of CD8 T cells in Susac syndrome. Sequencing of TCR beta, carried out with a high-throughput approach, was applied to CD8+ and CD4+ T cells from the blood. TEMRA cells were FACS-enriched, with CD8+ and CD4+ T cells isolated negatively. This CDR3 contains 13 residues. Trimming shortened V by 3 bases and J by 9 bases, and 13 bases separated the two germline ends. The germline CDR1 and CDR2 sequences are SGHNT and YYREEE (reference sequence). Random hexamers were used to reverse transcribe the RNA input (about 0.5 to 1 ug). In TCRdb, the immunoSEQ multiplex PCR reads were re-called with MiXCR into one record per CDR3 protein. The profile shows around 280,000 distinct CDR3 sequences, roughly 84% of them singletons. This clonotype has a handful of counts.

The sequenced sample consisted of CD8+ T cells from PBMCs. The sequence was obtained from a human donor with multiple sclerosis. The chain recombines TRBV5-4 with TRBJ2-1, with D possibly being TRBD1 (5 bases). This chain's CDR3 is CASSWLRQPEQFF. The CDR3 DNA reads TGTGCCAGCAGCTGGTTAAGACAGCCTGAGCAGTTCTTC. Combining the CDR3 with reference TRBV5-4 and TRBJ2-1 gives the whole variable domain ETGVTQSPTHLIKTRGQQVTLRCSSQSGHNTVSWYQQALGQGPQFIFQYYREEENGRGNFPPRFSGLQFPNYSSELNVNALELDDSALYLCASSWLRQPEQFFGPGTRLTVL.